The entry that follows covers one T cell receptor beta chain sequence. Its antigen is undetermined. Built from TCR beta cDNA, the libraries had unique molecular identifiers in them. TCRdb recomputed calls from the PCR reads with MiXCR, one row per CDR3 protein. The data show approximately 440,000 distinct CDR3 sequences, approximately 46% seen once. This sample was included in a study of post-analysis software for immune sequencing data. Findings and limits, study-wide: Same-batch samples co-clustered strongly by F measure. Patients showed TRBV5-6, TRBV5-1 and TRBV20-1 among four to six TRBV segments more frequent than in controls. Diversity measured as normalized Chao1 was significantly lower in multiple sclerosis patients than in controls.

V dropped 6 bases and J dropped 4; count of bases not matched to a gene: 12. CDR3 size: 16 residues. The V and J genes are TRBV12-3 or TRBV12-4 and TRBJ2-1; 7 bases fit TRBD2. This TCR derives from a girl under 18 with multiple sclerosis. What was sequenced was blood. CDR3 sequence (DNA): TGTGCCAGCAGATCCAAAACGGGACTACCTTACAATGAGCAGTTCTTC. It translates to CASRSKTGLPYNEQFF.